The 27 T cell receptor beta chains below all came from one sample that was sequenced in a study of blood T cell repertoires in COVID-19. Only in-frame clones appear in the TCRdb table, and some are missing; sequencing was by immunoSEQ multiplex PCR. Here the sample spans around 54,000 clones, roughly nine tenths being singletons. The material sequenced was peripheral blood. These receptor sequences come from a human donor in a cohort sampled during active COVID-19.

The V call is TRBV6-5, the J call TRBJ1-1; the D gene is possibly TRBD1 (6 bases). Per the germline V gene, CDR1 is MNHEY and CDR2 is SVGAGI. The CDR3 spans 13 residues. Trimming removed 6 bases at V and 1 base at J, with 9 bases between. CDR3 nucleotides: TGTGCCAGCAGCCTGGGACAGAACACTGAAGCTTTCTTT. Translation: CASSLGQNTEAFF.

By frequency in the sample, this clone is medium-sized. The rearrangement uses TRBV20-1 and TRBJ2-1, with 16 positions matching TRBD2. V lost 3 bases to trimming and J lost 9 bases; unmatched junction nucleotides: 5. CDR3 size: 15 residues. Germline V gene data show CDR1 as DFQATT and CDR2 as SNEGSKA (reference sequence). The CDR3 loop is CSASGTSGGEREQFF. Here the CDR3 DNA reads TGCAGTGCTAGTGGGACTAGCGGGGGGGAACGTGAGCAGTTCTTC.

V and J are TRBV19 and TRBJ2-1; 9 bases are a match to TRBD1. CDR1 LNHDA and CDR2 SQIVND come from the germline V gene (reference sequence). Trimming cost V 3 bases and J 7 bases; bases outside gene matches: 7. The CDR3 runs 15 residues. The CDR3 here is CASSISGTGRNEQFF. CDR3 DNA sequence: TGTGCCAGTAGTATCTCCGGGACAGGGCGGAATGAGCAGTTCTTC.

The V and J genes are TRBV6-6 and TRBJ2-2, with a weak D call TRBD1 (8 bases). Germline CDR1 is MNHNY and CDR2 is SVGAGI (reference sequence). The CDR3 has 16 amino acids. Trimming stripped 6 bases from V and 5 bases from J, with 19 bases between. The CDR3 loop reads CASSPQGAGATGELFF. The CDR3 DNA is TGTGCCAGCAGCCCCCAGGGGGCGGGGGCGACCGGGGAGCTGTTTTTT.

This chain joins TRBV27 and TRBJ2-7; TRBD2 matches at 10 bases. CDR1 is MNHEY and CDR2 is SMNVEV in the germline V gene (reference sequence). There are 14 residues in the CDR3. V lost 6 bases to trimming and J lost 2 bases; unmatched junction nucleotides: 4. The CDR3 region has the DNA TGTGCCAGCAGCTTAGCGGGAGGCCCCTACGAGCAGTACTTC. This encodes CASSLAGGPYEQYF.

The chain recombines TRBV25-1 with TRBJ1-3, with D tentatively TRBD1 (6 bases). The CDR3 has 15 amino acids. Trimming cost V 4 bases and J 4 bases, with 14 bases left between them. Per germline, CDR1 MGHDK and CDR2 SYGVNS. The CDR3 nucleotides read TGTGCCAGCAGTGTTCCAGCCCAGGGGGGAAACACCATATATTTT. It specifies CASSVPAQGGNTIYF.

This clone was counted once. This chain connects TRBV7-9 to TRBJ1-4; TRBD1 agrees at 8 bases. Germline CDR1 and CDR2: SEHNR and FQNEAQ (reference sequence). The CDR3 is 16 residues long. V was clipped by 2 bases and J by 8 bases; unmatched bases: 10. Here the CDR3 reads CASSLRGGQGLEKLFF. The CDR3 region has the DNA TGTGCCAGCAGCTTACGGGGCGGACAGGGTTTGGAAAAACTGTTTTTT.

The gene calls are TRBV18 and TRBJ2-1; 7 bases line up with TRBD1. The V gene's germline CDR1 is KGHSH and CDR2 LQKENI. The J segment lost 3 bases and the V segment lost 6 bases, leaving 11 bases of the junction unmatched. CDR3 length: 16 amino acids. CDR3 coding DNA: TGTGCCAGCTCTATAGCGACAGGGTCCAACTACAATGAGCAGTTCTTC. This sequence encodes CASSIATGSNYNEQFF.

The rearrangement joins TRBV19 to TRBJ1-1; TRBD1 matches 8 bases. The germline V gene encodes CDR1 LNHDA and CDR2 SQIVND (reference sequence). With V trimmed by 5 bases and J by 0 bases, 2 bases remained unmatched. CDR3 length: 14 amino acids. The CDR3 bases are TGTGCCAGTAGTGCGGGACAGGTGAACACTGAAGCTTTCTTT. Its translation: CASSAGQVNTEAFF.

This clone showed up just once. The V and J genes are TRBV18 and TRBJ2-1; 10 nucleotides match TRBD1. The ends lost 3 bases at V and 7 bases at J; junction bases unmatched: 6. The CDR3 is 15 residues long. CDR1 is KGHSH, CDR2 LQKENI, per germline. The CDR3 is CASSPLGTGANEQFF. CDR3 sequence (DNA): TGTGCCAGCTCACCTCTGGGGACAGGGGCAAATGAGCAGTTCTTC. Supplemented by reference TRBV18 and TRBJ2-1, the full variable domain reads NAGVMQNPRHLVRRRGQEARLRCSPMKGHSHVYWYRQLPEEGLKFMVYLQKENIIDESGMPKERFSAEFPKEGPSILRIQQVVRGDSAAYFCASSPLGTGANEQFFGPGTRLTVL.

The gene calls are TRBV6-5 and TRBJ1-2; TRBD1 agrees at 7 bases. The CDR3 is 14 amino acids. V shed 6 bases and J 6 bases; nucleotides not matched to a gene: 10. Per the germline V gene, CDR1 is MNHEY and CDR2 is SVGAGI. The chain's CDR3 is CASSQGSGTDGYTF. In DNA, the CDR3 is TGTGCCAGCAGCCAAGGCTCGGGGACAGATGGCTACACCTTC.

This rearrangement joins TRBV5-1 to TRBJ2-5; 8 bases agree with TRBD2. J gave up 2 bases and V 4 bases, and 10 bases lay outside the gene matches. Germline V gene sequence: CDR1 SGHRS, CDR2 YFSETQ. This CDR3 region has 16 residues. The CDR3 loop reads CASSLSVAGQQETQYF. The DNA of the CDR3 is TGCGCCAGCAGCCTGAGCGTAGCGGGACAACAAGAGACCCAGTACTTC. Combining the CDR3 with reference TRBV5-1 and TRBJ2-5 gives the whole variable domain KAGVTQTPRYLIKTRGQQVTLSCSPISGHRSVSWYQQTPGQGLQFLFEYFSETQRNKGNFPGRFSGRQFSNSRSEMNVSTLELGDSALYLCASSLSVAGQQETQYFGPGTRLLVL.

DNA for the CDR3: TGTGCCAGCAGTTACGACAGCCGAGAGGAAAAACTGTTTTTT. Translating gives CASSYDSREEKLFF. The V call is TRBV6-5, the J call TRBJ1-4, with a possible D match to TRBD1 (5 bases). The CDR3 spans 14 residues. Germline CDR1 and CDR2: MNHEY and SVGAGI. Trimming stripped 2 bases from V and 8 bases from J, with 12 bases between.

CDR3 loop: CASSQRMGTGRRPGGYF. DNA of the CDR3: TGTGCCAGCAGCCAAAGGATGGGGACAGGGCGACGGCCTGGTGGGTACTTC. The chain links TRBV14 to TRBJ2-7; TRBD1 aligns across 9 bases. Germline lookup yields CDR1 SGHDN and CDR2 FVKESK. This CDR3 has 17 residues. V was clipped by 2 bases and J by 12 bases; unmatched bases: 20.

The chain recombines TRBV7-8 with TRBJ1-6; D is perhaps TRBD1 (6 bases). Trimming left V 3 bases short and J 7 bases short, with 13 bases between. The germline V gene has CDR1 SGHVS and CDR2 FQNEAQ. CDR3 length equals 15 residues. The CDR3 sequence is CASSLGARKNSPLHF. The CDR3 DNA sequence: TGTGCCAGCAGCTTGGGGGCCCGCAAGAATTCACCCCTCCACTTT. The variable domain in full, completed from reference TRBV7-8 and TRBJ1-6, reads GAGVSQSPRYKVAKRGQDVALRCDPISGHVSLFWYQQALGQGPEFLTYFQNEAQLDKSGLPSDRFFAERPEGSVSTLKIQRTQQEDSAVYLCASSLGARKNSPLHFGNGTRLTVT.

The chain is built from TRBV7-9 and TRBJ1-3; D might be TRBD1 (6 bases). V was cut by 5 bases and J by 4 bases, with 15 bases left in between. Looked up from germline, CDR1 is SEHNR and CDR2 is FQNEAQ (reference sequence). This CDR3 comprises 15 residues. This CDR3 reads CASSRLQGSGNTIYF. The CDR3 nucleotides read TGTGCCAGCAGCCGATTACAGGGTAGCGGAAACACCATATATTTT.

The J gene is TRBJ1-1, the V gene TRBV9, with a weak D call TRBD1 (5 bases). V was pared by 3 bases and J by 10 bases, with 13 bases between. This CDR3 region has 12 residues. Germline V gives CDR1 SGDLS, CDR2 YYNGEE. CDR3 DNA sequence: TGTGCCAGCAGCGCCATCCCAGGGCCAGCTTTCTTT. This gives the protein CASSAIPGPAFF.

The chain is built from TRBV20-1 and TRBJ2-5; no firm D call. Germline-derived CDR1 and CDR2 are DFQATT and SNEGSKA (reference sequence). Trimming stripped 6 bases from V and 2 bases from J, with 7 bases between. This CDR3 comprises 11 residues. For the CDR3, the DNA is TGCAGTGCCAGGCCTCAAGAGACCCAGTACTTC. Protein sequence: CSARPQETQYF.

This clone was counted a few times. The chain has TRBV21-1 and TRBJ2-4; the table's D call, TRBD2, was not checked against the DNA. TRBV21-1 is termed a pseudogene. The CDR3 spans 12 residues. The CDR3 DNA sequence: TGTGCCAGCAGCAAAGTTACTAGCATTCAGTACTTC. Protein sequence: CASSKVTSIQYF.

This chain connects TRBV7-9 to TRBJ2-1; 7 positions match TRBD1. The CDR3 extends over 15 amino acids. Per germline, CDR1 SEHNR and CDR2 FQNEAQ (reference sequence). V was clipped by 3 bases and J by 5 bases; unmatched bases: 7. The CDR3, as DNA: TGTGCCAGCAGCTTCGGGACAGCCGTAGACAATGAGCAGTTCTTC. It translates to CASSFGTAVDNEQFF. Using reference TRBV7-9 and TRBJ2-1 for the parts outside the CDR3, the full variable domain is DTGVSQNPRHKITKRGQNVTFRCDPISEHNRLYWYRQTLGQGPEFLTYFQNEAQLEKSRLLSDRFSAERPKGSFSTLEIQRTEQGDSAMYLCASSFGTAVDNEQFFGPGTRLTVL.

The chain recombines TRBV7-6 with TRBJ2-1; TRBD2 agrees at 7 bases. The CDR3 is made up of 16 amino acids. V lost 4 bases and J lost 5; bases outside the gene matches: 11. Germline CDR1 SGHVS, CDR2 FNYEAQ. The CDR3 is CASSSRAGEGDNEQFF. The CDR3 DNA reads as TGTGCCAGCAGCTCCCGCGCGGGAGAGGGTGACAATGAGCAGTTCTTC.

The chain employs TRBV7-9 and TRBJ1-4; no reliable D call. V was clipped by 4 bases and J by 4 bases, with 10 bases between them. The germline CDR1 and CDR2 sequences are SEHNR and FQNEAQ (reference sequence). This CDR3 is 14 amino acids long. The CDR3 here is CASSSVTGNEKLFF. CDR3 coding DNA: TGTGCCAGCAGCTCTGTAACCGGTAATGAAAAACTGTTTTTT.

V and J are TRBV5-1 and TRBJ2-1; 8 nucleotides match TRBD1. The V gene end was trimmed by 4 bases and the J gene end by 2 bases; junction bases not matched to a gene: 5. The CDR3 sequence is 15 residues long. Germline CDR1 reads SGHRS; CDR2 reads YFSETQ. The CDR3 region is CASSAGTGTYNEQFF. CDR3 in DNA: TGCGCCAGCAGCGCCGGGACAGGAACCTACAATGAGCAGTTCTTC.

This clone has a single count. This sequence joins TRBV29-1 and TRBJ1-1, with D uncertain. Germline V lookup: CDR1 SQVTM, CDR2 ANQGSEA. This CDR3 is built from 13 residues. Between the trimmed V and J ends, which lost 5 bases and 1 base, there was a span of 11 bases. CDR3 sequence: CSVYPRSNTEAFF. The CDR3 DNA reads as TGCAGCGTTTACCCACGGTCGAACACTGAAGCTTTCTTT.

CDR3: CASSGLSGTGSYNEQFF. As DNA, the CDR3 is TGTGCCAGCAGCGGATTATCCGGGACAGGGTCCTACAATGAGCAGTTCTTC. The rearrangement links TRBV4-2 to TRBJ2-1; 9 bases map to TRBD1. Losses at the gene ends were 5 bases for V and 1 base for J; bases not matched to a gene: 9. The CDR3 covers 17 residues. Germline assignment: CDR1 LGHNA and CDR2 YNFKEQ.

This sequence joins TRBV15 and TRBJ2-7, with 8 bases that match TRBD1. Germline CDR1 is LNHNV and CDR2 is YYDKDF (reference sequence). Trimming at V came to 1 base and at J to 3 bases, leaving 5 bases not matched to a gene. This CDR3 is 15 amino acids long. The CDR3 sequence: CATSRVTGVGYEQYF. In nucleotides, the CDR3 is TGTGCCACCAGCAGAGTGACAGGGGTCGGCTACGAGCAGTACTTC.

The V and J genes are TRBV3-1 (or the pseudogene TRBV3-2) and TRBJ2-1; D perhaps matches TRBD2 (6 bases). Germline CDR1 reads LGHDT; CDR2 reads YNNKEL (reference sequence). CDR3 length: 15 residues. V lost 2 bases and J lost 3, with 11 bases in between. The CDR3 DNA is TGTGCCAGCAGCCAATCACCGGGGGTCTACAATGAGCAGTTCTTC. This translates into CASSQSPGVYNEQFF.